This T cell receptor (beta chain) was sequenced during a study of T cell responses to AZD1222 COVID-19 vaccine. Study conclusions and caveats: Seropositivity was recorded at baseline in only five to seven AZD1222 recipients. With dominance at 160-218 and 743-854, vaccine-associated CD4 TCRs spanned spike. White British donors predominated, females outnumbered males, and clonal diversity was possibly underestimated.

With 2 bases removed from V and 7 bases from J, the gap between germline ends came to 16 bases. Germline assignment: CDR1 SGHRS and CDR2 YFSETQ. The CDR3 has 15 residues. Clones were sequenced by immunoSEQ multiplex PCR, and TCRdb holds only the in-frame ones, with some missing. The sample yields 140,000 to 150,000 clones, around 89% seen once. To note about this clone: What it binds is not known.

Sequenced material: peripheral blood, taken on day 0 of AZD1222 vaccination. The chain joins TRBV5-1 to TRBJ2-1; either TRBD1 or TRBD2 may fit D (6 bases each). The receptor was derived from an adult in good health. The CDR3: CASSFLGGGSNEQFF. In DNA, the CDR3 is TGCGCCAGCAGCTTCCTGGGGGGCGGTTCGAATGAGCAGTTCTTC.